This passage covers 22 T cell receptor beta chains from one sample sequenced in a study of cytomegalovirus exposure and HLA in healthy donors. The data were produced by immunoSEQ multiplex PCR, yet TCRdb's version contains in-frame clones alone and is incomplete. Of 92,000 or so clones in the sample, 95% to 97% were seen once. Sequenced sample: PBMCs. These receptors were collected from a man between 18 and 29 years old in good health and CMV-seronegative.

The chain carries TRBV30 and TRBJ1-1; D is undetermined. CDR3 length equals 13 residues. The V end lost 0 bases, the J end lost 1 base, and 6 bases lay between the germline ends. Germline-derived CDR1 and CDR2 are GTSNPN and SVGIG (reference sequence). The CDR3 region has the DNA TGTGCCTGGAGTGTGAGCAAGAACACTGAAGCTTTCTTT. It encodes CAWSVSKNTEAFF.

The genes are TRBV9 and TRBJ2-5; a possible D gene is TRBD1 (5 bases). The CDR3 is 14 residues long. Germline V gene data show CDR1 as SGDLS and CDR2 as YYNGEE. V lost 3 bases and J 5 bases, leaving 14 bases between the germline ends. The CDR3 DNA reads as TGTGCCAGCAGCGCGGTAGGGGTTCCGGAGACCCAGTACTTC. This codes for CASSAVGVPETQYF.

This chain links TRBV7-3 with TRBJ2-5, with 8 bases fitting TRBD2. With 3 bases clipped from V and 3 bases from J, the junction kept 6 bases outside the gene matches. CDR1 is SGHTA, CDR2 FQGTGA, per germline. There are 15 residues in the CDR3. CDR3 in DNA: TGTGCCAGCAGCTTGGGGGGAGCGGGAGAAGAGACCCAGTACTTC. Its translation: CASSLGGAGEETQYF.

The rearrangement joins TRBV6-4 to TRBJ2-2; 8 nucleotides agree with TRBD1. With 2 bases clipped from V and 6 bases from J, the junction kept 2 bases outside the gene matches. From germline, CDR1 is MRHNA and CDR2 SNTAGT. The CDR3 runs to 14 residues. The CDR3 coding sequence is TGTGCCAGCAGTGACCAGGGGGCGTCCGGGGAGCTGTTTTTT. Amino acids: CASSDQGASGELFF.

The chain's CDR3 is CASSPRQASGANVLTF. The CDR3, as DNA: TGTGCCAGCAGTCCCCGACAGGCCTCTGGGGCCAACGTCCTGACTTTC. The gene calls are TRBV27 and TRBJ2-6, with D perhaps TRBD1 (6 bases). Trimming left V 5 bases short and J 0 bases short, with 11 bases between. CDR3 size: 16 residues. The germline V gene encodes CDR1 MNHEY and CDR2 SMNVEV (reference sequence).

The V and J genes are TRBV11-2 and TRBJ2-7; 9 bases line up with TRBD2. After removal of 0 bases from V and 2 bases from J, the junction contained 8 bases not matched to a gene. CDR1 and CDR2 (germline): SGHAT, FQNNGV. This CDR3 has 17 amino acids. CDR3 sequence (DNA): TGTGCCAGCAGCTTAGATTCCCTAGCGGGGTTGACCTACGAGCAGTACTTC. It is translated as CASSLDSLAGLTYEQYF.

This clone has only a few counts. This chain connects TRBV19 to TRBJ1-5; 7 nucleotides agree with TRBD1. Germline CDR1 LNHDA, CDR2 SQIVND (reference sequence). The ends lost 3 bases at V and 6 bases at J; junction bases unmatched: 5. The CDR3 covers 14 residues. CDR3 protein: CASSIRGRGQPQHF. The DNA of the CDR3 is TGTGCCAGTAGTATTAGGGGGCGCGGTCAGCCCCAGCATTTT.

The chain employs TRBV11-1 and TRBJ2-1; possible D gene TRBD2, 6 bases. The CDR3 sequence is 14 residues long. In germline, CDR1 is SGHAT, CDR2 FQDESV (reference sequence). Trimming removed 1 base at V and 7 bases at J, with 11 bases between. CDR3 sequence (DNA): TGTGCCAGCAGCTTAGAGGCAGGGAGGAATGAGCAGTTCTTC. It yields the protein CASSLEAGRNEQFF.

The chain joins TRBV28 to TRBJ2-7; 9 bases fit TRBD1. Germline-derived CDR1 and CDR2 are MDHEN and SYDVKM. V lost 10 bases, J lost 0 bases, and 7 bases stayed unmatched. This CDR3 spans 14 amino acids. The CDR3 nucleotides are TGTGCCACCTTAACGACAGGGGGCTCCTACGAGCAGTACTTC. Translating it yields CATLTTGGSYEQYF.

The table lists this clone with a few counts. CDR3 loop: CASTSGGRETQYF. CDR3 coding DNA: TGTGCCAGCACGTCAGGGGGCAGGGAGACCCAGTACTTC. The chain links TRBV2 to TRBJ2-5, with 8 bases aligning to TRBD1. This CDR3 has 13 residues. V dropped 7 bases and J dropped 5; count of bases not matched to a gene: 6. CDR1 and CDR2 from the germline V gene are SNHLY and FYNNEI.

The rearrangement joins TRBV5-1 to TRBJ2-6, with D hard to call. Trimming pared 3 bases from V and 0 bases from J, leaving 7 bases between. The CDR3 sequence is 15 residues long. The V gene's germline CDR1 is SGHRS and CDR2 YFSETQ. In DNA, the CDR3 is TGCGCCAGCAGCTATCAGAACTCTGGGGCCAACGTCCTGACTTTC. Residues: CASSYQNSGANVLTF.

This chain uses TRBV7-8 with TRBJ1-2, with 9 positions matching TRBD1. The CDR3 has 17 amino acids. Germline values: CDR1 SGHVS, CDR2 FQNEAQ. J lost 0 bases, V lost 2 bases, and 7 bases had no gene match. The CDR3 reads CASSLLFRTGANYGYTF. The CDR3 DNA reads as TGTGCCAGCAGCTTACTATTCCGGACAGGGGCTAACTATGGCTACACCTTC. Drawing the rest from reference TRBV7-8 and TRBJ1-2, the complete variable domain is GAGVSQSPRYKVAKRGQDVALRCDPISGHVSLFWYQQALGQGPEFLTYFQNEAQLDKSGLPSDRFFAERPEGSVSTLKIQRTQQEDSAVYLCASSLLFRTGANYGYTFGSGTRLTVV.

CDR3 in amino acids: CASRDRGNEKLFF. The CDR3 DNA reads TGTGCCAGCAGGGACAGGGGGAATGAAAAACTGTTTTTT. V usage is TRBV28 and J usage is TRBJ1-4; 10 bases match TRBD1. The CDR3 has 13 residues. Germline lookup yields CDR1 MDHEN and CDR2 SYDVKM. After removal of 6 bases from V and 5 bases from J, the junction contained 0 bases not matched to a gene.

This rearrangement joins TRBV13 to TRBJ1-1, with TRBD1 matching over 8 bases. With V trimmed by 5 bases and J by 0 bases, 11 bases remained unmatched. The germline CDR1 and CDR2 sequences are PRHDT and FYEKMQ (reference sequence). CDR3 length: 17 amino acids. The CDR3 loop is CASSPRGQGLMNTEAFF. The CDR3 nucleotides are TGTGCCAGCAGCCCCAGAGGACAGGGACTAATGAACACTGAAGCTTTCTTT.

In nucleotides, the CDR3 is TGCGCCAGCACCTCCGGGACACGCGCTGGAGATACGCAGTATTTT. Amino acid sequence: CASTSGTRAGDTQYF. The chain is built from TRBV5-1 and TRBJ2-3; a weak D match, TRBD1 (6 bases). The CDR3 length is 15 residues. Germline V gene sequence: CDR1 SGHRS, CDR2 YFSETQ. The V and J ends lost 6 bases and 5 bases respectively, with 19 bases between them.

This chain joins TRBV7-9 and TRBJ1-1, with a weak D call TRBD1 (6 bases). Germline V gives CDR1 SEHNR, CDR2 FQNEAQ (reference sequence). This CDR3 is built from 15 residues. V was cut by 6 bases and J by 5 bases, with 19 bases left in between. The CDR3, as DNA: TGTGCCAGCAGGCCCCCTACAGGGAAGGTAACTGAAGCTTTCTTT. Amino acids: CASRPPTGKVTEAFF.

This chain links TRBV11-3 with TRBJ1-4; tentative D call: TRBD1 (5 bases). CDR3 size: 15 residues. Per the germline V gene, CDR1 is SGHNT and CDR2 is YENEEA. V lost 6 bases to trimming and J lost 2 bases, with 13 bases between them. The DNA for the CDR3 is TGTGCCAGCAGTAGTCCTCAGGGTACTAATGAAAAACTGTTTTTT. As protein: CASSSPQGTNEKLFF.

The chain uses TRBV27 and TRBJ1-6; possibly TRBD1 for D (6 bases). The CDR3 is made up of 17 amino acids. Per germline, CDR1 MNHEY and CDR2 SMNVEV (reference sequence). V lost 8 bases and J 6 bases, leaving 23 bases between the germline ends. The CDR3 DNA follows: TGTGCCAGCGGTGGAGGGGGGAGGGATAGGGGTAATTCACCCCTCCACTTT. This codes for CASGGGGRDRGNSPLHF.

The chain couples TRBV25-1 to TRBJ2-3; 9 bases align to TRBD2. The length of the CDR3 is 16 residues. Germline CDR1 MGHDK, CDR2 SYGVNS. After removal of 1 base from V and 5 bases from J, the junction contained 7 bases not matched to a gene. CDR3 sequence reads: CASSESPSGKEDTQYF. DNA of the CDR3: TGTGCCAGCAGTGAATCCCCTAGCGGGAAGGAAGATACGCAGTATTTT.

The rearrangement joins TRBV27 to TRBJ2-7; D perhaps matches TRBD2 (6 bases). The CDR3 totals 18 residues. In germline, CDR1 is MNHEY, CDR2 SMNVEV (reference sequence). The ends were cut back, 1 base at V and 0 bases at J, with 19 bases in the middle. The DNA for the CDR3 is TGTGCCAGCAGTTTATTCGGGCGGGGTTTAAAGCTCTCCTACGAGCAGTACTTC. Translated, it gives CASSLFGRGLKLSYEQYF.

This chain connects TRBV2 to TRBJ1-1; possible D gene TRBD1, 5 bases. The CDR3 totals 18 residues. V was clipped by 1 base and J by 0 bases, with 18 bases between them. Germline V gene lookup returns CDR1 SNHLY and CDR2 FYNNEI. The CDR3 coding sequence is TGTGCCAGCAGTGAAGAGGGGTCAGGGCACTTCATGAACACTGAAGCTTTCTTT. This encodes CASSEEGSGHFMNTEAFF.

The V and J genes are TRBV12-2 and TRBJ2-7; the table's D call, TRBD1, was not checked against the DNA. TRBV12-2 is flagged as a pseudogene. CDR3 length: 16 residues. The CDR3 coding sequence is TGTGCAAGTCGCTTAGACCCGGACAGTAGCTCCTACGAGCAGTACGTC. It specifies CASRLDPDSSSYEQYV.